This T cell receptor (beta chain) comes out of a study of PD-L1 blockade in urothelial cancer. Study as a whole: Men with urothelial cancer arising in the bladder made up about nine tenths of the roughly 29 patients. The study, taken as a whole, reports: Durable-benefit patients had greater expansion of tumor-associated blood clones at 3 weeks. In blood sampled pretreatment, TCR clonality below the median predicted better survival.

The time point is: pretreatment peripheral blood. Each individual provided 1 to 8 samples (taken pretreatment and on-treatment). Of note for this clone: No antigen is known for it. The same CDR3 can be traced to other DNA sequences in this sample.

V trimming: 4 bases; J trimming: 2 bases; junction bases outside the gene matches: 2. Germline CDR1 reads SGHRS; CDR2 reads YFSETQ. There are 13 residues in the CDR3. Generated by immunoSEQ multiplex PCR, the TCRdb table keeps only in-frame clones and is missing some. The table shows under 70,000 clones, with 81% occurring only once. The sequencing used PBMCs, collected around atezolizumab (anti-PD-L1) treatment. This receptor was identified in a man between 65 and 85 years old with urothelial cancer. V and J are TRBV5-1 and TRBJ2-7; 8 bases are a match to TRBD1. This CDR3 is CASSLDRAYEQYF. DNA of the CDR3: TGCGCCAGCAGCCTGGACAGGGCCTACGAGCAGTACTTC.